This TCR beta chain stems from a study of shared clonotypes between healthy human individuals. Whole-study findings and limits: A handful of donors showed sharing of approximately 5% of naive CD4 clonotypes.

As for this clone: Its cognate antigen is unknown.

In the authors' methods: ImmunoSEQ sequences covered only the junction and lacked quality scores; filtering therefore differed. Profiling relied on immunoSEQ multiplex PCR, and the TCRdb table lists in-frame clones only, not all of them. The V and J calls and clone size were taken over from that table, and D and trimming were inferred from the DNA. The data hold approximately 2,000,000 clones, with approximately 90% observed a single time. The J segment lost 5 bases and the V segment lost 6 bases, leaving 13 bases of the junction unmatched. This CDR3 has 16 residues. CDR1 is MNHNY and CDR2 is SVGAGI in the germline V gene (reference sequence).

The TCR comes from a man aged 18 to 30 in good health. Some clones in this sample may be carry-over from other donors' samples. The chain links TRBV6-6 to TRBJ1-1; 9 bases match TRBD1. The material sequenced was naive CD4+ T cells from PBMCs. Noted subset: CD45RA+ positively selected. The CDR3 reads CASRVKPTGGGTEAFF. The DNA for the CDR3 is TGTGCCAGCAGAGTTAAACCAACAGGGGGCGGGACTGAAGCTTTCTTT.